This T cell receptor beta chain derives from a study of cytomegalovirus exposure and HLA in healthy donors. Despite likely unrecorded immune exposures, the donors were nominally healthy at the time of sampling. The PCR contained 60 Vbeta and 13 Jbeta primers. Sequenced by immunoSEQ multiplex PCR; TCRdb stores in-frame clones only, minus some. In the table there are 150,000 or so clones, about 85% of which are singletons. As concerns this clone: What it recognizes is unknown.

The study's findings and limits: Later on, an analysis showed TCR association rates differing by HLA locus, with DRB1 the most and HLA-C the fewest.

V lost 0 bases to trimming and J lost 4 bases, with 12 bases between them. CDR1 and CDR2 (germline): GTSNPN, SVGIG (reference sequence). This CDR3 contains 15 residues. This TCR came from a man over 45 in good health and CMV-seropositive. V is TRBV30 and J is TRBJ1-4; possibly TRBD1 for D (6 bases). Sequencing was carried out using PBMCs. The CDR3 bases are TGTGCCTGGAGTGTACTGCAGGGGATTAATGAAAAACTGTTTTTT. This sequence encodes CAWSVLQGINEKLFF. Drawing the rest from reference TRBV30 and TRBJ1-4, the complete variable domain is SQTIHQWPATLVQPVGSPLSLECTVEGTSNPNLYWYRQAAGRGLQLLFYSVGIGQISSEVPQNLSASRPQDRQFILSSKKLLLSDSGFYLCAWSVLQGINEKLFFGSGTQLSVL.